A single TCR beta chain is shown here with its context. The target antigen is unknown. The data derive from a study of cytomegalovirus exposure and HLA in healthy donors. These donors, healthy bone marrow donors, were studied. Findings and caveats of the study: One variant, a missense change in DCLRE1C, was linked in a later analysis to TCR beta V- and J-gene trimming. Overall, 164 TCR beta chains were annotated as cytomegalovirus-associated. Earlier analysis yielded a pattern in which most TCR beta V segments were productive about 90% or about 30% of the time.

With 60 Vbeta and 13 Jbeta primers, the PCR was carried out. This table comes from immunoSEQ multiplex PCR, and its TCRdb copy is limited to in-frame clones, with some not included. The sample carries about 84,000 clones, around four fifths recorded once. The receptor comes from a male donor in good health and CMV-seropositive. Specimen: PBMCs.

This CDR3 is CASSQEAGLADITDTQYF. In DNA form, the CDR3 reads TGCGCCAGCAGCCAAGAGGCTGGGCTAGCGGATATCACAGATACGCAGTATTTT. The rearrangement joins TRBV4-3 to TRBJ2-3; 7 nucleotides match TRBD2. Germline trimming cut 0 bases from V and 2 bases from J; bases unmatched to any gene: 11. The germline V gene has CDR1 LGHNA and CDR2 YSLEER. The CDR3 has 18 residues.